Following are 22 T cell receptor beta chains from one sample sequenced in a study of blood T cell repertoires in COVID-19. Profiled with immunoSEQ multiplex PCR; TCRdb holds only in-frame clones, not every one. The sample lists under 150,000 clones; 84% were seen once. Sequencing used peripheral blood. These receptor sequences come from a human donor in a cohort sampled during active COVID-19.

The chain couples TRBV7-6 to TRBJ2-5, with D possibly TRBD2 on 5 matching bases. The V gene's germline CDR1 is SGHVS and CDR2 FNYEAQ. The CDR3 covers 15 residues. The V end was cut by 1 base, the J end by 7 bases, with 16 bases between. In DNA form, the CDR3 reads TGTGCCAGCAGCTTAGGATTTCGCGGGCCCGGGACCCAGTACTTC. Translated: CASSLGFRGPGTQYF. Filled out from reference TRBV7-6 and TRBJ2-5, the complete variable domain reads GAGVSQSPRYKVTKRGQDVALRCDPISGHVSLYWYRQALGQGPEFLTYFNYEAQQDKSGLPNDRFSAERPEGSISTLTIQRTEQRDSAMYRCASSLGFRGPGTQYFGPGTRLLVL.

V usage is TRBV10-2 and J usage is TRBJ2-2; 10 positions match TRBD1. V lost 3 bases to trimming and J lost 6 bases; unmatched junction nucleotides: 1. Per the germline V gene, CDR1 is WSHSY and CDR2 is SAAADI. The length of the CDR3 is 14 residues. CDR3 nucleotide sequence: TGCGCCAGCAGTGAAGACAGGGGGCCCGGGGAGCTGTTTTTT. Amino acids: CASSEDRGPGELFF.

V gene TRBV5-1 combines with J gene TRBJ2-7; 7 bases align to TRBD1. CDR1 and CDR2 from the germline V gene are SGHRS and YFSETQ. The length of the CDR3 is 16 residues. V dropped 4 bases and J dropped 6; count of bases not matched to a gene: 16. CDR3 region: CASSAAPDRVGSEQYF. CDR3 DNA sequence: TGCGCCAGCAGCGCCGCGCCCGACAGGGTGGGAAGCGAGCAGTACTTC.

The chain joins TRBV7-2 to TRBJ2-5; TRBD2 is a possible D gene (6 bases). Germline V CDR1 and CDR2: SGHTA, FQGNSA. V dropped 8 bases and J dropped 5 bases, with 18 bases sitting between them. The CDR3 extends over 14 amino acids. CDR3 DNA: TGTGCCAGCGTCCTGGGGGGACTGGGTGAGACCCAGTACTTC. Translating gives CASVLGGLGETQYF.

A few counts support this clone. This chain links TRBV3-1 (or the pseudogene TRBV3-2) with TRBJ1-2; TRBD1 aligns across 7 bases. Germline lookup yields CDR1 LGHDT and CDR2 YNNKEL (reference sequence). The CDR3 totals 13 residues. V dropped 3 bases and J dropped 4; count of bases not matched to a gene: 2. CDR3 DNA sequence: TGTGCCAGCAGCCAGGCAGGGGGCTATGGCTACACCTTC. Translating it yields CASSQAGGYGYTF.

This clone has only a few counts. This chain links TRBV6-5 with TRBJ1-6, with a weak D call TRBD1 (6 bases). The CDR3 covers 13 residues. The germline V gene has CDR1 MNHEY and CDR2 SVGAGI. Trimming took off 8 bases at V and 9 bases at J, with 14 bases between the two ends. The DNA for the CDR3 is TGTGCCAGCTCCGAAGGGGGGGTTTCACCCCTCCACTTT. It is translated as CASSEGGVSPLHF.

This clone has at least ten counts. The chain carries TRBV7-9 and TRBJ1-5; D not certain. CDR3 length equals 14 residues. The V gene lost 5 bases and the J gene lost 3 bases, with 11 bases spanning the gap. From germline, CDR1 is SEHNR and CDR2 FQNEAQ (reference sequence). In DNA, the CDR3 is TGTGCCAGCAGCATAAGCGGAATCAATCAGCCCCAGCATTTT. Translated, it gives CASSISGINQPQHF.

The V and J genes are TRBV19 and TRBJ2-7; a weak D match, TRBD1 (5 bases). V was shortened by 3 bases and J by 0 bases, with 9 bases between the two germline ends. Germline V gene sequence: CDR1 LNHDA, CDR2 SQIVND (reference sequence). The CDR3 covers 14 residues. The CDR3: CASSIQGYSYEQYF. The CDR3 DNA follows: TGTGCCAGTAGTATTCAGGGTTACTCCTACGAGCAGTACTTC.

The J gene is TRBJ2-5, the V gene TRBV9; D is unresolved. Germline V gene data show CDR1 as SGDLS and CDR2 as YYNGEE. The V gene lost 3 bases and the J gene lost 2 bases, with 8 bases spanning the gap. The CDR3 consists of 13 residues. CDR3 DNA sequence: TGTGCCAGCAGCGGAGATAATCAAGAGACCCAGTACTTC. It yields the protein CASSGDNQETQYF.

The rearrangement uses TRBV19 and TRBJ2-7; 7 bases fit TRBD1. V was pared by 3 bases and J by 3 bases, with 5 bases of the junction left unmatched. The CDR3 has 14 amino acids. Germline CDR1 reads LNHDA; CDR2 reads SQIVND (reference sequence). The CDR3 loop reads CASSIGDRVYEQYF. Here the CDR3 DNA reads TGTGCCAGTAGTATCGGCGACAGGGTCTACGAGCAGTACTTC.

The chain carries TRBV3-1 (or the pseudogene TRBV3-2) and TRBJ1-3, with D tentatively TRBD1 (6 bases). Deletions cut 0 bases from V and 5 bases from J, with 14 bases between. The CDR3 covers 16 residues. CDR1 LGHDT and CDR2 YNNKEL come from the germline V gene (reference sequence). CDR3 nucleotides: TGTGCCAGCAGCCAAGAGCGCACAGGGCGTAGAAACACCATATATTTT. It translates to CASSQERTGRRNTIYF.

The V gene is TRBV5-1, the J gene TRBJ1-1; D possibly corresponds to TRBD1 (6 bases). Trimming cost V 1 base and J 3 bases, with 10 bases left between them. CDR1 is SGHRS and CDR2 is YFSETQ in the germline V gene. The CDR3 length is 14 residues. The chain's CDR3 is CASSLTGWDTEAFF. CDR3 nucleotides: TGCGCCAGCAGCTTGACAGGGTGGGACACTGAAGCTTTCTTT.

This chain joins TRBV7-5 and TRBJ2-1; the table's D call, TRBD2, has no DNA check behind it. TRBV7-5 is shown as a pseudogene. CDR3 size: 19 residues. The CDR3 bases are TGTGCCAGAAGCCCCTTGAGGGGGGGGCTCTTAAGCTCCTACAATGAGCAGTTCTTC. Encoded protein: CARSPLRGGLLSSYNEQFF.

This clone was observed a single time. J is TRBJ2-1 and V is TRBV5-1; 9 bases map to TRBD2. The CDR3 consists of 16 residues. Germline-derived CDR1 and CDR2 are SGHRS and YFSETQ. V shed 5 bases, J shed 4 bases, and the junction held 10 bases outside the gene matches. The CDR3 reads CASRSWVAGEYNEQFF. Here the CDR3 DNA reads TGCGCCAGCAGGTCCTGGGTAGCGGGGGAATACAATGAGCAGTTCTTC.

This rearrangement joins TRBV30 to TRBJ2-5, with D maybe TRBD2 (6 bases). V lost 3 bases and J lost 5, with 13 bases in between. This CDR3 is 13 amino acids long. CDR1 is GTSNPN and CDR2 is SVGIG in the germline V gene (reference sequence). Here the CDR3 DNA reads TGTGCCTGGAGGGTGGCGGGGAGGGAGACCCAGTACTTC. Amino acid sequence: CAWRVAGRETQYF.

The CDR3 nucleotides read TGTGCCAGCAGCCCCTCGGACAGCAGCTACACTGAAGCTTTCTTT. Protein product: CASSPSDSSYTEAFF. The chain combines TRBV7-3 with TRBJ1-1; D perhaps matches TRBD1 (6 bases). Per germline, CDR1 SGHTA and CDR2 FQGTGA. CDR3 length equals 15 residues. The V end lost 5 bases, the J end lost 3 bases, and 16 bases lay between the germline ends.

J is TRBJ1-6 and V is TRBV9; D ambiguous. Deletions cut 0 bases from V and 7 bases from J, with 5 bases between. This CDR3 has 13 residues. The V gene's germline CDR1 is SGDLS and CDR2 YYNGEE. In DNA form, the CDR3 reads TGTGCCAGCAGCGTAGACTGGAATTCACCCCTCCACTTT. Translating gives CASSVDWNSPLHF.

The chain couples TRBV19 to TRBJ2-1, with a possible D match to TRBD1 (6 bases). CDR3 length: 14 residues. Looked up from germline, CDR1 is LNHDA and CDR2 is SQIVND (reference sequence). Trimming took 5 bases from V and 10 from J, leaving 18 bases between them. CDR3 in amino acids: CASSLKRGLWEQFF. The CDR3 DNA is TGTGCCAGTAGTTTAAAGAGGGGGTTGTGGGAGCAGTTCTTC.

This sequence joins TRBV7-3 and TRBJ2-6; TRBD1 might be the D (7 bases). Germline loops: CDR1 SGHTA, CDR2 FQGTGA. Trimming shortened V by 5 bases and J by 4 bases, and 24 bases separated the two germline ends. This CDR3 spans 19 amino acids. The CDR3 region has the DNA TGTGCCAGCAGCCCTACCCATGAACCCCAGGGGGGAGGGGCCAACGTCCTGACTTTC. Protein: CASSPTHEPQGGGANVLTF.

V is TRBV7-9 and J is TRBJ1-1, with D unresolved. This CDR3 is built from 12 residues. Germline loops: CDR1 SEHNR, CDR2 FQNEAQ (reference sequence). V lost 11 bases and J 0 bases, leaving 10 bases between the germline ends. CDR3 coding DNA: TGTGCCGGCGGACTGTTGAACACTGAAGCTTTCTTT. It specifies CAGGLLNTEAFF. Filled out from reference TRBV7-9 and TRBJ1-1, the complete variable domain reads DTGVSQNPRHKITKRGQNVTFRCDPISEHNRLYWYRQTLGQGPEFLTYFQNEAQLEKSRLLSDRFSAERPKGSFSTLEIQRTEQGDSAMYLCAGGLLNTEAFFGQGTRLTVV.

This rearrangement joins TRBV6-6 to TRBJ1-1; D may be TRBD1 (6 bases). CDR3 length equals 14 residues. Germline assignment: CDR1 MNHNY and CDR2 SVGAGI (reference sequence). V was shortened by 7 bases and J by 3 bases, with 15 bases between the two germline ends. The CDR3 loop is CASTKVQGHTEAFF. The CDR3 region has the DNA TGTGCCAGCACCAAGGTCCAGGGGCACACTGAAGCTTTCTTT.

This clone was seen only once. The rearrangement uses TRBV6-5 and TRBJ1-1; TRBD1 aligns across 8 bases. With 7 bases clipped from V and 7 bases from J, the junction kept 5 bases outside the gene matches. Germline CDR1 MNHEY, CDR2 SVGAGI. The CDR3 sequence is 12 residues long. DNA for the CDR3: TGTGCCAGCAACCACAGGGGGGGTGAAGCTTTCTTT. Translating gives CASNHRGGEAFF.